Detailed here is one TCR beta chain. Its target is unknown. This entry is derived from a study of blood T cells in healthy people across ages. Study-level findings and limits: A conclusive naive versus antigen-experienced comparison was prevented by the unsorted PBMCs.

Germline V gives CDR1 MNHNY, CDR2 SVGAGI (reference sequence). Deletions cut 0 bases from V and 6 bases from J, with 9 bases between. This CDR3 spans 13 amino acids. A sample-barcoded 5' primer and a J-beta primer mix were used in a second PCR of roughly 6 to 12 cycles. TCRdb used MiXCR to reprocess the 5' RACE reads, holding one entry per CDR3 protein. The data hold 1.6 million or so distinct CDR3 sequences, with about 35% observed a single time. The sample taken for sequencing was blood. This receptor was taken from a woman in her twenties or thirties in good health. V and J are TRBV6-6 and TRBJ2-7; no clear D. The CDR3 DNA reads TGTGCCAGCAGTTACTCGGAGACACTCGAGCAGTACTTC. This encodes CASSYSETLEQYF.